The 21 T cell receptor beta chains listed next were all sequenced from one sample in a study of control samples from healthy donors and cancer patients. The method was immunoSEQ multiplex PCR; TCRdb's version includes in-frame clones alone and lacks a portion of them. The table lists around 50,000 clones, 95% of them singletons. The sample was blood. The receptors here all came from a man between 25 and 39 years old in good health.

The CDR3 spells CASSLGLDTDTQYF. The CDR3 DNA reads TGTGCCAGCAGCTTAGGACTGGACACAGATACGCAGTATTTT. This sequence joins TRBV5-6 and TRBJ2-3, with D possibly TRBD2 on 5 matching bases. The germline CDR1 and CDR2 sequences are SGHDT and YYEEEE. The CDR3 has 14 residues. Deletions cut 2 bases from V and 2 bases from J, with 9 bases between.

The genes are TRBV9 and TRBJ2-1; 13 bases match TRBD2. V dropped 3 bases and J dropped 9; count of bases not matched to a gene: 6. The V gene's germline CDR1 is SGDLS and CDR2 YYNGEE. The CDR3 has 15 amino acids. The CDR3 nucleotides read TGTGCCAGCAGCGCAACTAGCGGGAGGGGGGGTGAGCAGTTCTTC. Translation gives CASSATSGRGGEQFF.

The CDR3 DNA is TGTGCCAGCAGCCAAGACTGGTCTCAGCCCCAGCATTTT. Its translation is CASSQDWSQPQHF. V is TRBV4-2 and J is TRBJ1-5; D is unclear. Trimming left V 0 bases short and J 6 bases short, with 6 bases between. Per germline, CDR1 LGHNA and CDR2 YNFKEQ. This CDR3 is 13 amino acids long.

This rearrangement joins TRBV20-1 to TRBJ2-7, with D possibly being TRBD1 or TRBD2 (6 bases each). Per the germline V gene, CDR1 is DFQATT and CDR2 is SNEGSKA (reference sequence). Trimming took off 3 bases at V and 6 bases at J, with 9 bases between the two ends. This CDR3 is built from 11 residues. CDR3 bases: TGCAGTGCTAGGGAGGGGGTCGAGCAGTACTTC. It encodes CSAREGVEQYF.

The J gene is TRBJ1-1, the V gene TRBV11-2, with a possible D match to TRBD1 (5 bases). Trimming took off 1 base at V and 7 bases at J, with 13 bases between the two ends. The CDR3 runs to 14 residues. CDR1 SGHAT and CDR2 FQNNGV come from the germline V gene. CDR3 in amino acids: CASSLAGFVSEAFF. The CDR3 DNA is TGTGCCAGCAGCTTAGCAGGGTTCGTCAGTGAAGCTTTCTTT.

Comment on this clone: The junction shows a germline mismatch at one end, possibly a read error. This chain connects TRBV3-1 (or the pseudogene TRBV3-2) to TRBJ1-4; 7 nucleotides line up with TRBD1. The germline V gene has CDR1 LGHDT and CDR2 YNNKEL (reference sequence). There are 15 residues in the CDR3. The CDR3 sequence is CASSPETGRWEKLFF. CDR3 nucleotide sequence: TGCGCAAGTTCCCCGGAGACAGGGAGGTGGGAAAAACTGTTTTTT.

The chain recombines TRBV13 with TRBJ2-1; D might be TRBD2 (6 bases). The V end was cut by 1 base, the J end by 0 bases, with 7 bases between. The CDR3 sequence is 15 residues long. Germline lookup yields CDR1 PRHDT and CDR2 FYEKMQ (reference sequence). The CDR3 sequence is CASSLVDYSYNEQFF. The CDR3 nucleotides are TGTGCCAGCAGCTTAGTGGACTACTCCTACAATGAGCAGTTCTTC.

This sequence joins TRBV7-9 and TRBJ1-1, with 7 bases fitting TRBD1. The CDR3 is 13 residues long. CDR1 is SEHNR and CDR2 is FQNEAQ in the germline V gene (reference sequence). After removal of 5 bases from V and 4 bases from J, the junction contained 4 bases not matched to a gene. As DNA, the CDR3 is TGTGCCAGCAGCCCGACAGGGATCACTGAAGCTTTCTTT. Residues: CASSPTGITEAFF.

The chain recombines TRBV4-1 with TRBJ2-1; no reliable D call. Trimming took 3 bases from V and 1 from J, leaving 10 bases between them. The CDR3 runs to 15 residues. Germline loops: CDR1 MGHRA, CDR2 YSYEKL. CDR3 nucleotide sequence: TGCGCCAGCAGCCAGCGCATAGGGTCCTACAATGAGCAGTTCTTC. Protein: CASSQRIGSYNEQFF.

The chain links TRBV7-2 to TRBJ1-2, with no clear D. Germline V CDR1 and CDR2: SGHTA, FQGNSA. V was cut by 4 bases and J by 2 bases, with 8 bases left in between. This CDR3 has 13 amino acids. CDR3 in amino acids: CASSYDTNYGYTF. CDR3 coding DNA: TGTGCCAGCAGCTATGACACCAACTATGGCTACACCTTC.

V is TRBV2 and J is TRBJ1-6; maybe TRBD1 (5 bases). V was shortened by 7 bases and J by 9 bases, with 16 bases between the two germline ends. Germline assignment: CDR1 SNHLY and CDR2 FYNNEI. The CDR3 is 14 residues long. The CDR3 here is CASIKGRGSSPLHF. Written as DNA, the CDR3 is TGTGCCAGCATTAAAGGGAGGGGAAGTTCACCCCTCCACTTT.

The chain recombines TRBV7-6 with TRBJ2-1, with D unresolved. V lost 4 bases, J lost 7 bases, and 14 bases lay in between. There are 14 residues in the CDR3. Germline-derived CDR1 and CDR2 are SGHVS and FNYEAQ. The CDR3 bases are TGTGCCAGCAGCTCCGCCTTTGAGGCAAATGAGCAGTTCTTC. Its protein is CASSSAFEANEQFF.

This clone was picked up one time. The rearrangement uses TRBV7-9 and TRBJ1-4; D not resolved. This CDR3 contains 14 residues. The V gene lost 2 bases and the J gene lost 5 bases, with 9 bases spanning the gap. Germline CDR1 is SEHNR and CDR2 is FQNEAQ (reference sequence). The CDR3 nucleotides read TGTGCCAGCAGCTTAAGGGTCCAGAATGAAAAACTGTTTTTT. Translated, it gives CASSLRVQNEKLFF.

The rearrangement links TRBV7-9 to TRBJ2-7; 11 nucleotides match TRBD2. From germline, CDR1 is SEHNR and CDR2 FQNEAQ (reference sequence). The V gene end was trimmed by 5 bases and the J gene end by 1 base; junction bases not matched to a gene: 10. The CDR3 covers 17 residues. CDR3 DNA sequence: TGTGCCAGCAGCCCCCCGAAGGGACTAGCGGAATCCTACGAGCAGTACTTC. Encoded protein: CASSPPKGLAESYEQYF. The whole variable domain, filled in from reference TRBV7-9 and TRBJ2-7, reads DTGVSQNPRHKITKRGQNVTFRCDPISEHNRLYWYRQTLGQGPEFLTYFQNEAQLEKSRLLSDRFSAERPKGSFSTLEIQRTEQGDSAMYLCASSPPKGLAESYEQYFGPGTRLTVT.

The chain employs TRBV4-1 and TRBJ1-4, with 7 bases matching TRBD1. Germline V gene sequence: CDR1 MGHRA, CDR2 YSYEKL. The V segment lost 0 bases and the J segment 3 bases; nucleotides outside the gene matches: 10. The CDR3 has 18 residues. The DNA for the CDR3 is TGCGCCAGCAGCCAAGATCGGAAAAGGGGACAGTCTAATGAAAAACTGTTTTTT. Its protein is CASSQDRKRGQSNEKLFF.

The chain joins TRBV5-5 to TRBJ1-2, with no clear D. The CDR3 has 13 residues. Trimming cost V 0 bases and J 1 base, with 4 bases left between them. Per germline, CDR1 SGHKS and CDR2 YYEKEE (reference sequence). The DNA for the CDR3 is TGTGCCAGCAGCTTGGAAGATAACTATGGCTACACCTTC. As protein: CASSLEDNYGYTF. The variable domain in full, completed from reference TRBV5-5 and TRBJ1-2, reads DAGVTQSPTHLIKTRGQQVTLRCSPISGHKSVSWYQQVLGQGPQFIFQYYEKEERGRGNFPDRFSARQFPNYSSELNVNALLLGDSALYLCASSLEDNYGYTFGSGTRLTVV.

DNA for the CDR3: TGTGCCACCAGTGATACTACGGCGGGAGAGAGAGATACGCAGTATTTT. Encoded protein: CATSDTTAGERDTQYF. The chain joins TRBV24-1 to TRBJ2-3, with 7 positions matching TRBD2. Germline loops: CDR1 KGHDR, CDR2 SFDVKD. The ends lost 3 bases at V and 5 bases at J; junction bases unmatched: 10. The CDR3 has 16 amino acids.

This chain connects TRBV30 to TRBJ2-7; maybe TRBD2 (5 bases). This CDR3 has 12 amino acids. Germline CDR1 reads GTSNPN; CDR2 reads SVGIG (reference sequence). Trimming took off 1 base at V and 1 base at J, with 5 bases between the two ends. The CDR3: CAWSAGSYEQYF. The CDR3 nucleotides are TGTGCCTGGAGTGCGGGGTCCTACGAGCAGTACTTC.

The chain combines TRBV5-1 with TRBJ2-6, with D maybe TRBD1 (5 bases). The CDR3 is 15 amino acids. Trimming removed 6 bases from V and 0 bases from J, with 10 bases in between. Germline CDR1 is SGHRS and CDR2 is YFSETQ. CDR3: CASTLGVSGANVLTF. CDR3 nucleotide sequence: TGCGCCAGCACCTTAGGGGTCTCTGGGGCCAACGTCCTGACTTTC.

The chain couples TRBV6-5 to TRBJ2-1, with D perhaps TRBD2 (6 bases). CDR3 size: 13 residues. V shed 0 bases and J shed 7 bases, with 7 bases lying between them. CDR1 MNHEY and CDR2 SVGAGI come from the germline V gene. The CDR3 sequence is CASSYSEGNEQFF. The DNA for the CDR3 is TGTGCCAGCAGTTACTCGGAGGGGAATGAGCAGTTCTTC.

The rearrangement joins TRBV7-8 to TRBJ2-2; D is unclear. Germline CDR1 and CDR2: SGHVS and FQNEAQ. Trimming removed 4 bases at V and 0 bases at J, with 15 bases between. This CDR3 comprises 17 residues. The CDR3 here is CASSSRRGPSNTGELFF. The CDR3 DNA is TGTGCCAGCAGCTCCAGACGTGGGCCCTCGAACACCGGGGAGCTGTTTTTT.